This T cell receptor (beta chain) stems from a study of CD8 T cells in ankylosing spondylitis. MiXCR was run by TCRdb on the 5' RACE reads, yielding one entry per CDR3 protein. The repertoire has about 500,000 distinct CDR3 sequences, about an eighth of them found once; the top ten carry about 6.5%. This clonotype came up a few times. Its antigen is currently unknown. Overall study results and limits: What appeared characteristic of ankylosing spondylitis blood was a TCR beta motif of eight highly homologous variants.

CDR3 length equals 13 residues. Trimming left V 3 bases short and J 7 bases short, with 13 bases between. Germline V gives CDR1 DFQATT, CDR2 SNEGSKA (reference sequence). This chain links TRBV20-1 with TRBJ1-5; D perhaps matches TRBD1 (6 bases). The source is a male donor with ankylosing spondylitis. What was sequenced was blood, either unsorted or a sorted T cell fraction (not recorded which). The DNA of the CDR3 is TGCAGTGCTAGTGGGTCAGGGGAACAGCCCCAGCATTTT. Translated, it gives CSASGSGEQPQHF.